This TCR beta chain appears in the sequencing data of a study of OX40 agonist ivuxolimab in advanced cancers. With 1 base removed from V and 6 bases from J, the gap between germline ends came to 13 bases. Germline CDR1 and CDR2: SGHAT and FQNNGV. The length of the CDR3 is 15 residues. Some clones are missing from TCRdb's copy, which holds only in-frame ones; the method was immunoSEQ multiplex PCR. The sample lists about 58,000 clones, roughly 80% occurring once. The sequence came from an adult with an advanced solid tumor such as melanoma, head and neck, liver or kidney cancer. Sequenced material: CD4+ or CD8+ T cells sorted from blood, taken in a trial of the OX40 agonist ivuxolimab. This chain uses TRBV11-2 with TRBJ2-1; the D is unclear. DNA of the CDR3: TGTGCCAGCAGCTTAGTTAGTGGCCCCAGCAATGAGCAGTTCTTC. Protein product: CASSLVSGPSNEQFF. The full variable domain, in which reference TRBV11-2 and TRBJ2-1 provide the parts outside the CDR3, is EAGVAQSPRYKIIEKRQSVAFWCNPISGHATLYWYQQILGQGPKLLIQFQNNGVVDDSQLPKDRFSAERLKGVDSTLKIQPAKLEDSAVYLCASSLVSGPSNEQFFGPGTRLTVL.